These 16 T cell receptor beta chains came from one sample sequenced in a study of blood T cell repertoires in COVID-19. Assay: immunoSEQ multiplex PCR; the TCRdb copy retains only in-frame clones and omits some. The sample lists 330,000 or so clones; roughly 90% were seen once. Specimen: peripheral blood. The receptors originated from a young man with COVID-19, enrolled during active disease.

This clone was counted a single time. The chain combines TRBV11-2 with TRBJ2-5; 7 bases align to TRBD2. From germline, CDR1 is SGHAT and CDR2 FQNNGV. CDR3 length equals 13 residues. V shed 4 bases and J 3 bases; nucleotides not matched to a gene: 2. CDR3 sequence: CASSSGLKETQYF. The CDR3 nucleotides are TGTGCCAGCAGCTCGGGACTAAAAGAGACCCAGTACTTC.

The chain joins TRBV27 to TRBJ2-7; D is possibly TRBD1 (5 bases). The CDR3 runs to 14 residues. Germline V gene data show CDR1 as MNHEY and CDR2 as SMNVEV (reference sequence). Trimming took 0 bases from V and 5 from J, leaving 11 bases between them. CDR3 amino acids: CASSLSGVRDEQYF. In DNA form, the CDR3 reads TGTGCCAGCAGTTTATCAGGGGTTCGCGACGAGCAGTACTTC.

The chain recombines TRBV5-6 with TRBJ1-1, with TRBD1 matching 9 bases. Germline V lookup: CDR1 SGHDT, CDR2 YYEEEE. This CDR3 has 14 residues. Unmatched junction bases numbered 6, after V lost 5 bases and J lost 4 bases. The CDR3 sequence is CASRSGTGSTEAFF. The CDR3 DNA follows: TGTGCCAGCAGATCGGGGACAGGGAGCACTGAAGCTTTCTTT.

This chain links TRBV4-3 with TRBJ1-2; D not resolved. This CDR3 has 15 residues. Trimming removed 0 bases from V and 4 bases from J, with 12 bases in between. CDR1 LGHNA and CDR2 YSLEER come from the germline V gene. In DNA form, the CDR3 reads TGCGCCAGCAGCCAAGAAAGTAGCGTCGGCTATGGCTACACCTTC. This gives the protein CASSQESSVGYGYTF.

The rearrangement joins TRBV7-9 to TRBJ2-5, with 15 bases fitting TRBD2. The germline V gene encodes CDR1 SEHNR and CDR2 FQNEAQ (reference sequence). The J segment lost 1 base and the V segment lost 5 bases, leaving 8 bases of the junction unmatched. The CDR3 covers 18 residues. CDR3 loop: CASSPGTSGGPVQETQYF. CDR3 nucleotide sequence: TGTGCCAGCAGCCCCGGGACTAGCGGGGGGCCCGTCCAAGAGACCCAGTACTTC.

The rearrangement joins TRBV20-1 to TRBJ2-5; tentative D call: TRBD2 (5 bases). Germline V gene sequence: CDR1 DFQATT, CDR2 SNEGSKA (reference sequence). The CDR3 loop spans 11 amino acids. This CDR3 is CRLEGRGTQYF. CDR3 in DNA: TGCCGCCTAGAGGGCCGGGGGACCCAGTACTTC.

The chain employs TRBV27 and TRBJ1-1; 7 bases line up with TRBD1. V was pared by 1 base and J by 1 base, with 9 bases of the junction left unmatched. Germline V gives CDR1 MNHEY, CDR2 SMNVEV (reference sequence). This CDR3 comprises 17 residues. The CDR3 region is CASSLFKGQSSNTEAFF. The CDR3 DNA reads TGTGCCAGCAGTTTATTTAAGGGACAGTCTTCGAACACTGAAGCTTTCTTT.

The rearrangement links TRBV28 to TRBJ2-3, with 9 bases fitting TRBD2. J gave up 5 bases and V 5 bases, and 5 bases lay outside the gene matches. This CDR3 is built from 14 residues. CDR1 is MDHEN and CDR2 is SYDVKM in the germline V gene. CDR3 residues: CASSVAGVRDTQYF. Here the CDR3 DNA reads TGTGCCAGCAGTGTAGCGGGAGTAAGAGATACGCAGTATTTT.

The V and J genes are TRBV7-6 and TRBJ1-1; D not resolved. Trimming took off 4 bases at V and 1 base at J, with 4 bases between the two ends. This CDR3 is 12 amino acids long. Germline V gene lookup returns CDR1 SGHVS and CDR2 FNYEAQ. The CDR3 region is CASSYKNTEAFF. CDR3 nucleotides: TGTGCCAGCAGCTACAAGAACACTGAAGCTTTCTTT.

The gene calls are TRBV30 and TRBJ2-2, with D possibly matching TRBD1 (5 bases). This CDR3 region has 16 residues. Trimming stripped 1 base from V and 5 bases from J, with 17 bases between. In germline, CDR1 is GTSNPN, CDR2 SVGIG (reference sequence). The CDR3 DNA reads as TGTGCCTGGAGTGCCATGGACACCGTAATGACCGGGGAGCTGTTTTTT. Its protein is CAWSAMDTVMTGELFF.

CDR3 bases: TGTGCTAGCTTAATCCAGGGGGCTCATGGCTACACCTTC. It specifies CASLIQGAHGYTF. The V gene is TRBV12-5, the J gene TRBJ1-2; 8 bases are a match to TRBD1. The J segment lost 6 bases and the V segment lost 9 bases, leaving 9 bases of the junction unmatched. The germline CDR1 and CDR2 sequences are LGHNT and FRNRAP. The length of the CDR3 is 13 residues.

This clone was counted a single time. The chain couples TRBV4-3 to TRBJ2-7; 8 bases are shared with TRBD1. The germline V gene has CDR1 LGHNA and CDR2 YSLEER. The CDR3 has 16 residues. V lost 0 bases, J lost 5 bases, and 9 bases stayed unmatched. This CDR3 is CASSQDYLQGAHEQYF. CDR3 in DNA: TGCGCCAGCAGCCAAGATTATCTGCAGGGGGCCCACGAGCAGTACTTC.

CDR3 sequence (DNA): TGTGCCAGTAGCTATACAGGGGTAGGAAGTCAGCCCCAGCATTTT. This translates into CASSYTGVGSQPQHF. The V call is TRBV19, the J call TRBJ1-5; the match to TRBD1 covers 7 bases. CDR1 and CDR2 (germline): LNHDA, SQIVND (reference sequence). The junction had 11 bases not matched to a gene; V was cut back by 6 bases and J by 6 bases. CDR3 length: 15 residues. The full variable domain, completed using reference TRBV19 and TRBJ1-5, is DGGITQSPKYLFRKEGQNVTLSCEQNLNHDAMYWYRQDPGQGLRLIYYSQIVNDFQKGDIAEGYSVSREKKESFPLTVTSAQKNPTAFYLCASSYTGVGSQPQHFGDGTRLSIL.

The V and J genes are TRBV9 and TRBJ1-4; the match to TRBD1 covers 7 bases. Germline trimming cut 4 bases from V and 6 bases from J; bases unmatched to any gene: 12. The CDR3 contains 16 residues. Germline values: CDR1 SGDLS, CDR2 YYNGEE. The CDR3 sequence is CASSPQGMGDDEKLFF. The CDR3 nucleotides are TGTGCCAGCAGCCCACAGGGGATGGGGGATGATGAAAAACTGTTTTTT.

The chain uses TRBV27 and TRBJ1-2; TRBD1 agrees at 9 bases. From germline, CDR1 is MNHEY and CDR2 SMNVEV (reference sequence). J was trimmed by 5 bases and V by 0 bases; bases with no gene match: 7. This CDR3 comprises 16 residues. Here the CDR3 reads CASSLSNSGTGYGYTF. The CDR3, as DNA: TGTGCCAGCAGTTTATCGAATTCCGGGACAGGGTATGGCTACACCTTC.

This clone was counted once. The rearrangement joins TRBV28 to TRBJ1-5; D gene unclear. Trimming cost V 5 bases and J 2 bases, with 10 bases left between them. The germline CDR1 and CDR2 sequences are MDHEN and SYDVKM. This CDR3 comprises 14 residues. CDR3 in amino acids: CASSMRVRNQPQHF. The CDR3, as DNA: TGTGCCAGCAGTATGAGGGTTCGCAATCAGCCCCAGCATTTT.